Shown below are 20 T cell receptor beta chains from a single sample sequenced in a study of blood T cell repertoires in COVID-19 (dated by TCRdb to between 2020 and 2021). The library relied on the immunoSEQ multiplex PCR assay. The immuneACCESS repertoire file appears here via TCRdb, limited to in-frame rearrangements. These files lack a portion of the clones; in checked studies, under half of the deficit traces to unresolved V genes, and the cause of the others is not known. This sample lists around 63,000 clones; over 70% were detected once. The top ten clonotypes cover roughly 18% of the sample. Sequencing input: peripheral blood. Receptors were obtained from a woman aged 50 to 60 with active or convalescent COVID-19.

The chain joins TRBV25-1 to TRBJ2-2, with 9 bases aligning to TRBD2. In germline, CDR1 is MGHDK, CDR2 SYGVNS. The CDR3 covers 16 residues. Trimming removed 1 base from V and 5 bases from J; junction bases left unmatched: 5. CDR3 amino acids: CASSEWASGRTGELFF. Written as DNA, the CDR3 is TGTGCCAGCAGTGAATGGGCCAGCGGGAGGACCGGGGAGCTGTTTTTT.

This clone was seen just once. V is TRBV6-1 and J is TRBJ1-2, with TRBD1 matching over 7 bases. Per germline, CDR1 MNHNS and CDR2 SASEGT. V was pared by 1 base and J by 7 bases, with 12 bases of the junction left unmatched. The CDR3 is 16 amino acids. CDR3: CASSEGGLRDSSGYTF. CDR3 DNA sequence: TGTGCCAGCAGTGAAGGCGGGCTCCGGGACAGTAGTGGCTACACCTTC.

The chain carries TRBV5-1 and TRBJ2-1; 7 bases fit TRBD1. Germline CDR1 and CDR2: SGHRS and YFSETQ. V was pared by 2 bases and J by 3 bases, with 5 bases of the junction left unmatched. The CDR3 extends over 15 amino acids. The CDR3 sequence: CASSLTGDDYNEQFF. The DNA of the CDR3 is TGCGCCAGCAGCTTAACAGGGGATGACTACAATGAGCAGTTCTTC.

The CDR3 loop reads CASSAGLAEYNEQFF. The CDR3 DNA reads as TGCGCCAGCAGCGCGGGACTAGCGGAGTACAATGAGCAGTTCTTC. This chain joins TRBV5-1 and TRBJ2-1, with 11 positions matching TRBD2. The germline V gene encodes CDR1 SGHRS and CDR2 YFSETQ. This CDR3 is built from 15 residues. Trimming cost V 4 bases and J 4 bases; bases outside gene matches: 4.

This clone occurred once. This rearrangement joins TRBV4-1 to TRBJ2-7; 11 nucleotides align to TRBD1. Germline trimming cut 2 bases from V and 3 bases from J; bases unmatched to any gene: 3. Germline V gene lookup returns CDR1 MGHRA and CDR2 YSYEKL. This CDR3 is built from 15 residues. The CDR3 is CASSQLGQGDYEQYF. In nucleotides, the CDR3 is TGCGCCAGCAGCCAATTGGGACAGGGGGACTACGAGCAGTACTTC.

This chain links TRBV24-1 with TRBJ2-2; tentative D call: TRBD2 (6 bases). The CDR3 has 15 residues. CDR1 and CDR2 from the germline V gene are KGHDR and SFDVKD. V was trimmed by 5 bases and J by 4 bases, leaving 13 bases between them. The CDR3 is CATSGLGTATGELFF. As DNA, the CDR3 is TGTGCCACCAGTGGCTTAGGGACTGCCACCGGGGAGCTGTTTTTT.

The V and J genes are TRBV18 and TRBJ2-7; 8 bases map to TRBD1. From germline, CDR1 is KGHSH and CDR2 LQKENI. V lost 4 bases and J lost 7; bases outside the gene matches: 12. The CDR3 covers 15 residues. CDR3 residues: CASSRDRTQQGEQYF. In DNA, the CDR3 is TGTGCCAGCTCACGGGACAGGACACAACAAGGGGAGCAGTACTTC.

V gene TRBV6-5 combines with J gene TRBJ2-7; 9 bases are shared with TRBD1. This CDR3 spans 14 amino acids. In germline, CDR1 is MNHEY, CDR2 SVGAGI. After removal of 7 bases from V and 2 bases from J, the junction contained 6 bases not matched to a gene. The CDR3 protein is CASNRRQGAYEQYF. The CDR3 bases are TGTGCCAGCAATAGGCGACAGGGGGCCTACGAGCAGTACTTC.

The chain uses TRBV2 and TRBJ1-6; 7 bases map to TRBD1. This CDR3 contains 15 residues. Germline assignment: CDR1 SNHLY and CDR2 FYNNEI. The V segment lost 8 bases and the J segment 0 bases; nucleotides outside the gene matches: 4. CDR3 region: CASARDSSYNSPLHF. CDR3 coding DNA: TGTGCCAGCGCCCGGGACAGCTCCTATAATTCACCCCTCCACTTT.

The V call is TRBV19, the J call TRBJ2-7; 12 nucleotides agree with TRBD2. Germline CDR1 and CDR2: LNHDA and SQIVND (reference sequence). The CDR3 has 16 amino acids. The V and J ends lost 4 bases and 5 bases, in that order; junction bases with no gene match: 9. The CDR3 here is CASSTTGLAGSNEQYF. The CDR3 coding sequence is TGTGCCAGTAGTACGACTGGACTAGCGGGAAGTAACGAGCAGTACTTC.

V gene TRBV2 combines with J gene TRBJ2-3; 7 bases are shared with TRBD2. The CDR3 runs 15 residues. Germline CDR1 reads SNHLY; CDR2 reads FYNNEI. V lost 0 bases, J lost 5 bases, and 5 bases stayed unmatched. The CDR3 nucleotides are TGTGCCAGCAGTGAAGCGGGAGGGTCGGTAGATACGCAGTATTTT. This translates into CASSEAGGSVDTQYF.

This chain uses TRBV21-1 with TRBJ2-3; the table's D call, TRBD2, was not checked against the DNA. TRBV21-1 is labeled a pseudogene. The CDR3 length is 15 residues. CDR3 nucleotides: TGTGCCAGCAGCCCCCCCCCGGGGGTATTAGATACGCAGTATTTT. Its protein product is CASSPPPGVLDTQYF.

The V and J genes are TRBV9 and TRBJ1-4, with a possible D match to TRBD1 (6 bases). The length of the CDR3 is 14 residues. V lost 0 bases to trimming and J lost 8 bases, with 11 bases between them. From germline, CDR1 is SGDLS and CDR2 YYNGEE. CDR3 DNA sequence: TGTGCCAGCAGCGTAGACAGGGAAGACGAAAAACTGTTTTTT. Its protein is CASSVDREDEKLFF.

J is TRBJ2-1 and V is TRBV2; D might be TRBD2 (5 bases). The CDR3 has 16 amino acids. Trimming removed 3 bases at V and 2 bases at J, with 14 bases between. The germline V gene encodes CDR1 SNHLY and CDR2 FYNNEI. The CDR3 sequence: CASSDGRAEAYNEQFF. CDR3 coding DNA: TGTGCCAGCAGTGACGGACGAGCGGAGGCCTACAATGAGCAGTTCTTC.

This clone showed up just a few times. The gene calls are TRBV5-5 and TRBJ2-1; 10 nucleotides agree with TRBD2. Losses at the gene ends were 4 bases for V and 6 bases for J; bases not matched to a gene: 7. Germline V gene lookup returns CDR1 SGHKS and CDR2 YYEKEE (reference sequence). The CDR3 contains 15 residues. The CDR3 loop reads CASSRTSGEVNEQFF. DNA for the CDR3: TGTGCCAGCAGCCGTACTAGCGGGGAAGTCAATGAGCAGTTCTTC.

The chain is built from TRBV5-6 and TRBJ2-1, with 8 bases that match TRBD2. V lost 2 bases to trimming and J lost 7 bases; unmatched junction nucleotides: 8. The CDR3 covers 15 residues. CDR1 and CDR2 (germline): SGHDT, YYEEEE. The DNA for the CDR3 is TGTGCCAGCAGCTTTGGTACGGGAGGGCCAAATGAGCAGTTCTTC. Encoded protein: CASSFGTGGPNEQFF.

The chain carries TRBV19 and TRBJ2-7; TRBD2 matches at 10 bases. CDR1 is LNHDA, CDR2 SQIVND, per germline (reference sequence). With V trimmed by 7 bases and J by 2 bases, 8 bases remained unmatched. The CDR3 totals 15 residues. The CDR3 sequence: CASKPGTSATYEQYF. CDR3 in DNA: TGTGCCAGTAAACCTGGGACTAGCGCTACCTACGAGCAGTACTTC.

This chain joins TRBV7-9 and TRBJ2-7; D might be TRBD2 (6 bases). Germline CDR1 reads SEHNR; CDR2 reads FQNEAQ (reference sequence). V was shortened by 8 bases and J by 1 base, with 15 bases between the two germline ends. The CDR3 runs 14 residues. The CDR3 DNA follows: TGTGCCAGCGTGGGTCCGGGGGTTTCCTACGAGCAGTACTTC. It translates to CASVGPGVSYEQYF.

On this clone itself: One end of the junction varies from germline; a read error may be responsible. The gene calls are TRBV6-1 and TRBJ2-4; 8 bases match TRBD1. The germline V gene has CDR1 MNHNS and CDR2 SASEGT. The length of the CDR3 is 13 residues. The CDR3 here is CASSDWATGGVNF. In DNA, the CDR3 is TGTGCCAGCAGTGATTGGGCCACAGGGGGTGTGAACTTC.

The rearrangement links TRBV4-1 to TRBJ1-6; 7 bases are shared with TRBD1. CDR1 and CDR2 (germline): MGHRA, YSYEKL. The V segment lost 3 bases and the J segment 10 bases; nucleotides outside the gene matches: 12. This CDR3 is built from 16 residues. CDR3 in DNA: TGCGCCAGCAGCCAGGTCCCGGGACAGATTCAATCACCCCTCCACTTT. Its protein is CASSQVPGQIQSPLHF.